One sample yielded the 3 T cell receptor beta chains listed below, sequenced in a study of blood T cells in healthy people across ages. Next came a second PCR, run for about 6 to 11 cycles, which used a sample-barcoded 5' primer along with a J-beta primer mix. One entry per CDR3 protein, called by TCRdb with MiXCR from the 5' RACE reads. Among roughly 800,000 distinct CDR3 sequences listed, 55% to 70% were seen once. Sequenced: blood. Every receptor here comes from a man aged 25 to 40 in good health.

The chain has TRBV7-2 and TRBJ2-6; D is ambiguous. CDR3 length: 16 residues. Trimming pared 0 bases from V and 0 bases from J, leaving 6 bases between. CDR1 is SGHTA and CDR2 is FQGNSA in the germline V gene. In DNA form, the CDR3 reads TGTGCCAGCAGCTTAGCCAGAAACTCTGGGGCCAACGTCCTGACTTTC. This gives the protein CASSLARNSGANVLTF. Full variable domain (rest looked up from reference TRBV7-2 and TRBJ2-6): GAGVSQSPSNKVTEKGKDVELRCDPISGHTALYWYRQSLGQGLEFLIYFQGNSAPDKSGLPSDRFSAERTGGSVSTLTIQRTQQEDSAVYLCASSLARNSGANVLTFGAGSRLTVL.

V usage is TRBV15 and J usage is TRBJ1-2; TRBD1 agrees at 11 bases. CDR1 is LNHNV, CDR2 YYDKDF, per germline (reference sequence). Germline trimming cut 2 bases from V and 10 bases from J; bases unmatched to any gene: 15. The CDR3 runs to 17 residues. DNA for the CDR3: TGTGCCACCAGCAGACCGGGACAGGGGGTTGCGGTGCGAGACTACACCTTC. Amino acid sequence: CATSRPGQGVAVRDYTF.

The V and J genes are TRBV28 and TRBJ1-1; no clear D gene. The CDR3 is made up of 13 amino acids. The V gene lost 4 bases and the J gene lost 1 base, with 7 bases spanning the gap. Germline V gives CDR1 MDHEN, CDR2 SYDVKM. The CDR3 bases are TGTGCCAGCAGTTCGGACCCGAACACTGAAGCTTTCTTT. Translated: CASSSDPNTEAFF.